One and the same sample provided the 20 T cell receptor beta chains below, sequenced in a study of cytomegalovirus exposure and HLA in healthy donors. PCR was performed using 60 Vbeta and 13 Jbeta primers. Only in-frame clones appear in the TCRdb table, and some are missing; sequencing was by immunoSEQ multiplex PCR. There are approximately 170,000 clones in the sample; under 80% occur only once, and under 3% lies in the top ten. The specimen sequenced was PBMCs. The receptor source for this set is a middle-aged man in good health and CMV-seronegative.

The rearrangement joins TRBV7-9 to TRBJ2-6, with TRBD1 identical over 7 bases. The CDR3 loop spans 16 amino acids. Germline lookup yields CDR1 SEHNR and CDR2 FQNEAQ (reference sequence). The CDR3: CSWDRDRPSGANVLTF. DNA for the CDR3: TGTTCCTGGGACCGGGACAGACCCTCTGGGGCCAACGTCCTGACTTTC. Combining the CDR3 with reference TRBV7-9 and TRBJ2-6 gives the whole variable domain DTGVSQNPRHKITKRGQNVTFRCDPISEHNRLYWYRQTLGQGPEFLTYFQNEAQLEKSRLLSDRFSAERPKGSFSTLEIQRTEQGDSAMYLCSWDRDRPSGANVLTFGAGSRLTVL.

This clone appeared a single time. The V and J genes are TRBV7-2 and TRBJ2-7; 13 bases map to TRBD2. Germline loops: CDR1 SGHTA, CDR2 FQGNSA. The V gene end was trimmed by 5 bases and the J gene end by 4 bases; junction bases not matched to a gene: 5. The CDR3 length is 15 residues. The CDR3 region is CASSPRTSGSYEQYF. As DNA, the CDR3 is TGTGCCAGCAGCCCCCGGACTAGCGGGAGTTACGAGCAGTACTTC.

The gene calls are TRBV23-1 and TRBJ1-1; TRBD1 is a possible D gene (6 bases). TRBV23-1 is identified as an open reading frame with a role that is uncertain. Trimming left V 1 base short and J 3 bases short, with 27 bases between. The CDR3 contains 20 residues. CDR3 protein: CASSQCVGYRLRGGDTEAFF. The CDR3 DNA is TGCGCCAGCAGTCAATGTGTTGGTTATCGACTCAGGGGTGGGGACACTGAAGCTTTCTTT.

The V and J genes are TRBV13 and TRBJ2-7; 12 nucleotides match TRBD1. The germline V gene encodes CDR1 PRHDT and CDR2 FYEKMQ (reference sequence). The CDR3 consists of 14 residues. Trimming took 4 bases from V and 5 from J; bases not matched to a gene: 3. In DNA form, the CDR3 reads TGTGCCAGCAGCTCGGGACAGGGGGCCAACGAGCAGTACTTC. Translation: CASSSGQGANEQYF.

The rearrangement uses TRBV7-6 and TRBJ2-7; D gene unclear. Trimming took off 5 bases at V and 0 bases at J, with 11 bases between the two ends. Germline V lookup: CDR1 SGHVS, CDR2 FNYEAQ. The CDR3 has 14 amino acids. CDR3 sequence: CASSPSASSYEQYF. For the CDR3, the DNA is TGTGCCAGCAGCCCCAGCGCGAGCTCCTACGAGCAGTACTTC. Filled out from reference TRBV7-6 and TRBJ2-7, the complete variable domain reads GAGVSQSPRYKVTKRGQDVALRCDPISGHVSLYWYRQALGQGPEFLTYFNYEAQQDKSGLPNDRFSAERPEGSISTLTIQRTEQRDSAMYRCASSPSASSYEQYFGPGTRLTVT.

The V gene is TRBV6-5, the J gene TRBJ2-5, with TRBD1 as a possible D gene (6 bases). The ends were cut back, 2 bases at V and 0 bases at J, with 10 bases in the middle. The CDR3 covers 15 residues. In germline, CDR1 is MNHEY, CDR2 SVGAGI. The CDR3 loop reads CASSYGGGYQETQYF. The CDR3, as DNA: TGTGCCAGCAGTTACGGGGGCGGGTACCAAGAGACCCAGTACTTC.

On this clone itself: The same CDR3 can be traced to other DNA sequences in this sample. CDR3 nucleotide sequence: TGTGCCAGCAAACAGGCGGGGGGCTCCTACAATGAGCAGTTCTTC. It encodes CASKQAGGSYNEQFF. The rearrangement links TRBV28 to TRBJ2-1, with TRBD2 matching over 8 bases. V lost 7 bases and J lost 0; bases outside the gene matches: 5. In germline, CDR1 is MDHEN, CDR2 SYDVKM. The CDR3 sequence is 15 residues long.

The gene calls are TRBV6-1 and TRBJ1-4, with D perhaps TRBD1 (5 bases). The CDR3 has 13 residues. Germline V gene data show CDR1 as MNHNS and CDR2 as SASEGT. The V end lost 4 bases, the J end lost 9 bases, and 12 bases lay between the germline ends. The CDR3, as DNA: TGTGCCAGCAGTGCCGAACAGGTGCAAAAACTGTTTTTT. Its translation is CASSAEQVQKLFF.

Concerning this clone: Relative to the germline gene, one junction end is altered; a read error may explain this. The genes are TRBV7-7 and TRBJ2-7; D is perhaps TRBD2 (7 bases). The CDR3 is 19 amino acids. Germline V gene lookup returns CDR1 SSHAT and CDR2 FNYEAQ (reference sequence). Here the CDR3 DNA reads TGTGCTAGCAGCTCCATTACTAGGCGGGGGCCGCCTTCCTTCTACGAGCAGTACTTC. As protein: CASSSITRRGPPSFYEQYF. The whole variable domain, filled in from reference TRBV7-7 and TRBJ2-7, reads GAGVSQSPRYKVTKRGQDVTLRCDPISSHATLYWYQQALGQGPEFLTYFNYEAQPDKSGLPSDRFSAERPEGSISTLTIQRTEQRDSAMYRCASSSITRRGPPSFYEQYFGPGTRLTVT.

The genes are TRBV7-9 and TRBJ1-2, with 7 bases aligning to TRBD1. The CDR3 totals 14 residues. The V gene's germline CDR1 is SEHNR and CDR2 FQNEAQ (reference sequence). The trim removed 2 bases at V and 3 bases at J, leaving 3 bases unmatched. This chain's CDR3 is CASSLFQGDYGYTF. The CDR3, as DNA: TGTGCCAGCAGCTTATTCCAGGGGGACTATGGCTACACCTTC.

The chain uses TRBV18 and TRBJ2-7; TRBD2 agrees at 7 bases. The CDR3 extends over 14 amino acids. Trimming at V came to 6 bases and at J to 5 bases, leaving 10 bases not matched to a gene. The germline V gene encodes CDR1 KGHSH and CDR2 LQKENI. In DNA, the CDR3 is TGTGCCAGCTCGCTTGGACTAGATCCCCACGAGCAGTACTTC. Residues: CASSLGLDPHEQYF.

J is TRBJ1-4 and V is TRBV18; tentative D call: TRBD1 (5 bases). Germline-derived CDR1 and CDR2 are KGHSH and LQKENI. This CDR3 region has 16 residues. V gave up 5 bases and J gave up 10 bases, with 23 bases separating them. The CDR3: CASSDQLLDAGGKLFF. CDR3 in DNA: TGTGCCAGCTCAGACCAGCTCTTGGACGCGGGGGGAAAACTGTTTTTT.

V usage is TRBV7-6 and J usage is TRBJ2-2, with 7 positions matching TRBD2. The CDR3 totals 15 residues. J lost 5 bases, V lost 1 base, and 4 bases had no gene match. CDR1 is SGHVS, CDR2 FNYEAQ, per germline. CDR3 amino acids: CASSLVLGGTGELFF. As DNA, the CDR3 is TGTGCCAGCAGCTTAGTACTGGGAGGGACCGGGGAGCTGTTTTTT.

The chain links TRBV7-2 to TRBJ2-3; D may be TRBD1 (5 bases). The CDR3 consists of 15 residues. V lost 5 bases to trimming and J lost 0 bases, with 12 bases between them. Germline V gene lookup returns CDR1 SGHTA and CDR2 FQGNSA. DNA of the CDR3: TGTGCCAGCAGCGAAGGGGCTTCCAGCACAGATACGCAGTATTTT. Its translation: CASSEGASSTDTQYF.

This clone came up a few times. The chain employs TRBV5-4 and TRBJ2-7; TRBD1 matches 7 bases. Germline CDR1 and CDR2: SGHNT and YYREEE (reference sequence). The CDR3 is made up of 16 amino acids. V dropped 0 bases and J dropped 3; count of bases not matched to a gene: 9. The CDR3 DNA is TGTGCCAGCAGCTTGGAGGAGTGGGCAGGGGGCTACGAGCAGTACTTC. Residues: CASSLEEWAGGYEQYF.

The chain employs TRBV5-1 and TRBJ2-5; a possible D gene is TRBD2 (5 bases). Trimming pared 0 bases from V and 1 base from J, leaving 10 bases between. The CDR3 length is 15 residues. Germline CDR1 reads SGHRS; CDR2 reads YFSETQ. This CDR3 reads CASSLVAGGQETQYF. CDR3 nucleotide sequence: TGCGCCAGCAGCTTGGTGGCAGGAGGCCAAGAGACCCAGTACTTC. Variable domain in full (rest from reference TRBV5-1 and TRBJ2-5): KAGVTQTPRYLIKTRGQQVTLSCSPISGHRSVSWYQQTPGQGLQFLFEYFSETQRNKGNFPGRFSGRQFSNSRSEMNVSTLELGDSALYLCASSLVAGGQETQYFGPGTRLLVL.

The J gene is TRBJ1-2, the V gene TRBV29-1, with 7 bases matching TRBD1. The germline gives CDR1 SQVTM, CDR2 ANQGSEA. With V trimmed by 6 bases and J by 3 bases, 10 bases remained unmatched. This CDR3 is built from 14 residues. The CDR3 loop reads CSVITLGTDYGYTF. CDR3 DNA: TGCAGCGTCATCACTCTCGGGACAGACTATGGCTACACCTTC.

The genes are TRBV28 and TRBJ1-2; perhaps TRBD1 as D (5 bases). V was cut by 6 bases and J by 2 bases, with 7 bases left in between. The CDR3 totals 12 residues. Germline loops: CDR1 MDHEN, CDR2 SYDVKM. The CDR3 DNA reads as TGTGCCAGCAGCGGGGGGAACTATGGCTACACCTTC. It translates to CASSGGNYGYTF.

This sequence joins TRBV6-1 and TRBJ1-1; tentative D call: TRBD1 (5 bases). Deletions cut 0 bases from V and 8 bases from J, with 7 bases between. Germline-derived CDR1 and CDR2 are MNHNS and SASEGT. This CDR3 is built from 12 residues. The CDR3 sequence is CASSEAKGEAFF. Written as DNA, the CDR3 is TGTGCCAGCAGTGAAGCCAAGGGGGAAGCTTTCTTT.

The V and J genes are TRBV4-3 and TRBJ2-2, with a possible D match to TRBD2 (6 bases). The V end was cut by 1 base, the J end by 7 bases, with 10 bases between. The CDR3 covers 14 residues. Per the germline V gene, CDR1 is LGHNA and CDR2 is YSLEER. As DNA, the CDR3 is TGCGCCAGCAGCCAAGGCATGGGGGGCGGGGAGCTGTTTTTT. It encodes CASSQGMGGGELFF.